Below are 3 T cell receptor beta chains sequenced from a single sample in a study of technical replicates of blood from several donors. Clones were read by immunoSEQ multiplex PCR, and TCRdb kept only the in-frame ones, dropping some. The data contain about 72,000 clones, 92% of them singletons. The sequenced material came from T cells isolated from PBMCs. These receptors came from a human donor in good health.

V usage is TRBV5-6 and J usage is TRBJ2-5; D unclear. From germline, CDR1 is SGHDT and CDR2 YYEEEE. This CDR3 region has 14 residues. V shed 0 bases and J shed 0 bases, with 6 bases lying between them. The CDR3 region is CASSLVEYQETQYF. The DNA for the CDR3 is TGTGCCAGCAGCTTGGTCGAGTACCAAGAGACCCAGTACTTC.

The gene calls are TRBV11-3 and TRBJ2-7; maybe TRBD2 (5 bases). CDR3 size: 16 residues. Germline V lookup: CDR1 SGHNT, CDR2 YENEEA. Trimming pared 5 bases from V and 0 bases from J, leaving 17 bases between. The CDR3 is CASSPKAAASSYEQYF. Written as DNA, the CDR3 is TGTGCCAGCAGCCCAAAGGCAGCGGCTAGCTCCTACGAGCAGTACTTC.

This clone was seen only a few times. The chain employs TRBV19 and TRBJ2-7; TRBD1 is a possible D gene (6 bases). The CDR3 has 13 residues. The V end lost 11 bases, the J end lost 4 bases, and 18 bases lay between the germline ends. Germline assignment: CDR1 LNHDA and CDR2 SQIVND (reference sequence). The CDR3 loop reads CASRGTSLYEQYF. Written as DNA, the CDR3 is TGTGCCTCTAGGGGGACCTCCCTTTACGAGCAGTACTTC.